Below, 29 T cell receptor beta chains from the same sample are listed, as sequenced in a study of T-cell reconstitution after alpha-beta-depleted transplantation in children. Molecular barcoding with unique molecular identifiers was used for the TCRbeta library. TCRdb ran MiXCR on the PCR reads and lists one entry per CDR3 protein. There are roughly 610,000 distinct CDR3 sequences in the sample; roughly 10% occur only once, and approximately 4.1% lies in the top ten. The specimen was PBMCs from the stem cell graft donor, collected from the stem cell graft. The receptors were gathered from a human donor who donated a stem cell graft to a child with acute myeloid leukemia.

The chain recombines TRBV7-9 with TRBJ2-1; D may be TRBD2 (5 bases). The CDR3 contains 16 residues. The germline gives CDR1 SEHNR, CDR2 FQNEAQ (reference sequence). V gave up 5 bases and J gave up 3 bases, with 17 bases separating them. CDR3 sequence reads: CASSPSREDFYNEQFF. In DNA, the CDR3 is TGTGCCAGCAGCCCGAGTCGGGAAGACTTCTACAATGAGCAGTTCTTC.

The chain joins TRBV12-3 or TRBV12-4 to TRBJ2-4; possibly TRBD2 for D (6 bases). The germline V and J ends were trimmed by 6 bases and 6 bases, with 18 bases remaining between them. CDR3 length equals 15 residues. The CDR3 here is CASRRGGASRNIQYF. CDR3 DNA: TGTGCCAGCAGACGTGGAGGGGCTAGCAGAAACATTCAGTACTTC.

Only a few counts were recorded for this clonotype. This chain connects TRBV27 to TRBJ2-3, with D uncertain. CDR1 MNHEY and CDR2 SMNVEV come from the germline V gene (reference sequence). V lost 0 bases, J lost 1 base, and 11 bases lay in between. The CDR3 is 16 amino acids. The CDR3 sequence: CASSLSWVGGTDTQYF. In nucleotides, the CDR3 is TGTGCCAGCAGTTTATCGTGGGTCGGCGGCACAGATACGCAGTATTTT.

Many counts were recorded for this clonotype. The V and J genes are TRBV6-5 and TRBJ2-3, with 12 bases aligning to TRBD2. V shed 4 bases and J 5 bases; nucleotides not matched to a gene: 10. The CDR3 totals 17 residues. Germline V gene data show CDR1 as MNHEY and CDR2 as SVGAGI. CDR3 DNA: TGTGCCAGCAGTTCCTCCTCGACTAGCGGGAGTGGAGATACGCAGTATTTT. It specifies CASSSSSTSGSGDTQYF.

This clonotype was recorded at least ten times. This chain joins TRBV15 and TRBJ1-5; D gene unclear. The CDR3 covers 14 residues. Trimming shortened V by 3 bases and J by 0 bases, and 6 bases separated the two germline ends. Germline V gives CDR1 LNHNV, CDR2 YYDKDF (reference sequence). Here the CDR3 reads CATSSTVSNQPQHF. CDR3 in DNA: TGTGCCACCAGCAGCACGGTTAGCAATCAGCCCCAGCATTTT.

There are many counts of this clonotype. V gene TRBV20-1 combines with J gene TRBJ2-1, with no clear D. CDR3 size: 13 residues. Between the trimmed V and J ends, which lost 0 bases and 8 bases, there was a span of 11 bases. Germline values: CDR1 DFQATT, CDR2 SNEGSKA (reference sequence). This chain's CDR3 is CSARDPLVYEQFF. The DNA of the CDR3 is TGCAGTGCTAGAGATCCCTTAGTCTATGAGCAGTTCTTC.

This clonotype came up a few times. Written as DNA, the CDR3 is TGCAGGGTGATTTTAGCGGGAGCTAATGAGCAGTTCTTC. Amino acids: CRVILAGANEQFF. The chain links TRBV20-1 to TRBJ2-1; 9 bases line up with TRBD2. Per the germline V gene, CDR1 is DFQATT and CDR2 is SNEGSKA (reference sequence). The CDR3 loop spans 13 amino acids.

This clonotype has a count of ten or more. This rearrangement joins TRBV7-2 to TRBJ1-2; D uncertain. CDR1 and CDR2 (germline): SGHTA, FQGNSA. The V end lost 1 base, the J end lost 4 bases, and 10 bases lay between the germline ends. This CDR3 comprises 14 residues. Here the CDR3 DNA reads TGTGCCAGCAGCTTAGGTGGAGAGGGCTATGGCTACACCTTC. Its translation is CASSLGGEGYGYTF.

This clonotype occurred many times. The chain carries TRBV12-3 or TRBV12-4 and TRBJ1-4; D not certain. The length of the CDR3 is 15 residues. V gave up 5 bases and J gave up 7 bases, with 17 bases separating them. The CDR3 reads CASSIAGRQFEKLFF. In DNA form, the CDR3 reads TGTGCCAGCAGTATTGCAGGTCGTCAATTTGAAAAACTGTTTTTT.

The chain is built from TRBV6-1 and TRBJ1-1, with D hard to call. V was pared by 10 bases and J by 4 bases, with 19 bases between. The CDR3 consists of 14 residues. CDR1 is MNHNS, CDR2 SASEGT, per germline. The CDR3 sequence: CATVVKEGSTEAFF. The CDR3 DNA sequence: TGTGCCACCGTCGTAAAAGAAGGGAGCACTGAAGCTTTCTTT.

V and J are TRBV5-4 and TRBJ2-1; D remains unclear. This CDR3 has 14 residues. Germline V gene sequence: CDR1 SGHNT, CDR2 YYREEE (reference sequence). Trimming left V 1 base short and J 4 bases short, with 9 bases between. In DNA form, the CDR3 reads TGTGCCAGCAGCTTGAAGGAGCTTTACAATGAGCAGTTCTTC. This encodes CASSLKELYNEQFF. Complete variable domain (other parts from reference TRBV5-4 and TRBJ2-1): ETGVTQSPTHLIKTRGQQVTLRCSSQSGHNTVSWYQQALGQGPQFIFQYYREEENGRGNFPPRFSGLQFPNYSSELNVNALELDDSALYLCASSLKELYNEQFFGPGTRLTVL.

This clonotype was found many times. The chain employs TRBV9 and TRBJ2-1, with D possibly TRBD2 on 6 matching bases. Germline V gene sequence: CDR1 SGDLS, CDR2 YYNGEE. The CDR3 extends over 16 amino acids. The V end lost 0 bases, the J end lost 5 bases, and 15 bases lay between the germline ends. CDR3 sequence reads: CASSVAWDSGNNEQFF. The CDR3 DNA is TGTGCCAGCAGCGTAGCTTGGGATAGCGGCAACAATGAGCAGTTCTTC.

V is TRBV28 and J is TRBJ2-7; possibly TRBD1 for D (6 bases). Trimming took off 2 bases at V and 7 bases at J, with 12 bases between the two ends. CDR3 length equals 13 residues. In germline, CDR1 is MDHEN, CDR2 SYDVKM. CDR3 region: CASSLGQLGEQYF. The DNA of the CDR3 is TGTGCCAGCAGTTTAGGACAGCTCGGGGAGCAGTACTTC.

The V and J genes are TRBV28 and TRBJ2-5, with 7 bases lining up with TRBD2. Germline-derived CDR1 and CDR2 are MDHEN and SYDVKM. J gave up 5 bases and V 3 bases, and 15 bases lay outside the gene matches. CDR3 length equals 17 residues. The CDR3, as DNA: TGTGCCAGCAGTTTCGAGCGGGGCAGGATGGGGGGGGAGACCCAGTACTTC. Translation gives CASSFERGRMGGETQYF.

This clonotype was observed many times. The chain employs TRBV5-6 and TRBJ1-2; D gene uncertain. Germline CDR1 is SGHDT and CDR2 is YYEEEE. Trimming removed 3 bases at V and 3 bases at J, with 18 bases between. The CDR3 runs to 16 residues. The CDR3 nucleotides are TGTGCCAGCAGCTCAAACGGATACCCTGTGGACTATGGCTACACCTTC. Translation: CASSSNGYPVDYGYTF.

CDR3 DNA: TGTGCCAGCAGCTGGGGGGGAAACACCATATATTTT. Translating it yields CASSWGGNTIYF. The J gene is TRBJ1-3, the V gene TRBV7-2; D may be TRBD1 (5 bases). Germline CDR1 SGHTA, CDR2 FQGNSA. The CDR3 contains 12 residues. The V end lost 4 bases, the J end lost 4 bases, and 5 bases lay between the germline ends.

The chain links TRBV2 to TRBJ2-2; D perhaps matches TRBD2 (5 bases). V lost 9 bases and J lost 7, with 15 bases in between. This CDR3 is 13 amino acids long. CDR1 is SNHLY, CDR2 FYNNEI, per germline. CDR3 bases: TGTGCCAGTTCACTAGACTTGGTCGGGGAGCTGTTTTTT. Its protein is CASSLDLVGELFF.

This clonotype has ten or more counts. The chain is built from TRBV28 and TRBJ1-2, with 7 bases that match TRBD1. From germline, CDR1 is MDHEN and CDR2 SYDVKM. The J segment lost 4 bases and the V segment lost 6 bases, leaving 8 bases of the junction unmatched. The CDR3 is 14 residues long. In DNA, the CDR3 is TGTGCCAGCAGCCCTTCCACAGGGGTCTATGGCTACACCTTC. Translation: CASSPSTGVYGYTF.

V is TRBV6-1 and J is TRBJ2-3; 13 nucleotides line up with TRBD2. With 5 bases clipped from V and 2 bases from J, the junction kept 4 bases outside the gene matches. Germline V gene lookup returns CDR1 MNHNS and CDR2 SASEGT. This CDR3 spans 16 amino acids. CDR3 DNA sequence: TGTGCCAGCAGTCGACTAGCGGGAGGACACACAGATACGCAGTATTTT. As protein: CASSRLAGGHTDTQYF.

This clonotype has a count of ten or more. The chain joins TRBV6-5 to TRBJ2-1; 9 bases match TRBD2. Trimming removed 4 bases from V and 2 bases from J; junction bases left unmatched: 6. The length of the CDR3 is 16 residues. The V gene's germline CDR1 is MNHEY and CDR2 SVGAGI. DNA of the CDR3: TGTGCCAGCAGTTCGCGGACTAGCGTGACCTACAATGAGCAGTTCTTC. Encoded protein: CASSSRTSVTYNEQFF.

This clonotype has at least ten counts. At one end the junction does not follow the germline gene, possibly because of a read error. This chain uses TRBV5-1 with TRBJ2-5; 7 nucleotides agree with TRBD1. The length of the CDR3 is 13 residues. Germline V lookup: CDR1 SGHRS, CDR2 YFSETQ. The CDR3 DNA reads TGTGCCAGCAGTTTACAGGGGCGAGAGACCCAGTACTTC. Its protein is CASSLQGRETQYF. The full variable domain, with the rest looked up from reference TRBV5-1 and TRBJ2-5, is KAGVTQTPRYLIKTRGQQVTLSCSPISGHRSVSWYQQTPGQGLQFLFEYFSETQRNKGNFPGRFSGRQFSNSRSEMNVSTLELGDSALYLCASSLQGRETQYFGPGTRLLVL.

At least ten counts were recorded for this clonotype. The V gene is TRBV7-2, the J gene TRBJ1-1; no definite D call. V was clipped by 2 bases and J by 1 base, with 5 bases between them. CDR1 and CDR2 from the germline V gene are SGHTA and FQGNSA. The CDR3 runs 13 residues. The CDR3 DNA follows: TGTGCCAGCAGCTTAATACAGAACACTGAAGCTTTCTTT. It is translated as CASSLIQNTEAFF. Filled out from reference TRBV7-2 and TRBJ1-1, the complete variable domain reads GAGVSQSPSNKVTEKGKDVELRCDPISGHTALYWYRQSLGQGLEFLIYFQGNSAPDKSGLPSDRFSAERTGGSVSTLTIQRTQQEDSAVYLCASSLIQNTEAFFGQGTRLTVV.

This clonotype was detected only a few times. The junction does not match germline at one end; this may be a read error. This rearrangement joins TRBV7-3 to TRBJ1-2; 9 nucleotides align to TRBD1. This CDR3 has 15 residues. Per germline, CDR1 SGHTA and CDR2 FQGTGA. CDR3 DNA: TGTGCCAGCAGCGTAACAGGGGGCATCAACTATGGCTACACCTTC. This codes for CASSVTGGINYGYTF.

This chain joins TRBV7-2 and TRBJ2-3; D gene uncertain. The germline V and J ends were trimmed by 5 bases and 0 bases, with 12 bases remaining between them. This CDR3 has 15 amino acids. Looked up from germline, CDR1 is SGHTA and CDR2 is FQGNSA. DNA for the CDR3: TGTGCCAGCAGCACCCGACGTACTAGCACAGATACGCAGTATTTT. Its translation: CASSTRRTSTDTQYF.

This clonotype showed up just a few times. The J gene is TRBJ2-3, the V gene TRBV7-9, with 9 bases aligning to TRBD2. After removal of 6 bases from V and 2 bases from J, the junction contained 6 bases not matched to a gene. Germline-derived CDR1 and CDR2 are SEHNR and FQNEAQ (reference sequence). The CDR3 is 15 residues long. The CDR3 loop is CASRAGGGATDTQYF. CDR3 nucleotides: TGTGCCAGCAGAGCGGGGGGCGGGGCCACAGATACGCAGTATTTT.

CDR3 bases: TGCAGTGCTAGAGAGGAAGGGGGGGCCGGGGAGCTGTTTTTT. This codes for CSAREEGGAGELFF. The chain links TRBV20-1 to TRBJ2-2, with D possibly matching TRBD2 (7 bases). From germline, CDR1 is DFQATT and CDR2 SNEGSKA (reference sequence). The CDR3 consists of 14 residues. Trimming removed 0 bases at V and 6 bases at J, with 11 bases between.

This chain joins TRBV15 and TRBJ1-2; perhaps TRBD1 as D (5 bases). The V gene's germline CDR1 is LNHNV and CDR2 YYDKDF (reference sequence). The germline V and J ends were trimmed by 4 bases and 6 bases, with 15 bases remaining between them. The CDR3 extends over 14 amino acids. The CDR3 DNA is TGTGCCACCAGCATGGGACGGACCGCAGATGGCTACACCTTC. Its protein product is CATSMGRTADGYTF.

V gene TRBV7-9 combines with J gene TRBJ2-7; D is unresolved. The germline V gene has CDR1 SEHNR and CDR2 FQNEAQ (reference sequence). Trimming took 1 base from V and 6 from J, leaving 7 bases between them. The CDR3 is made up of 12 amino acids. DNA for the CDR3: TGTGCCAGCAGCTTAGTTGCGTTCGAGCAGTACTTC. Its translation is CASSLVAFEQYF.

This clonotype was detected ten times or more. V and J are TRBV28 and TRBJ2-4; perhaps TRBD1 as D (6 bases). The CDR3 is 14 amino acids. Looked up from germline, CDR1 is MDHEN and CDR2 is SYDVKM. With 3 bases removed from V and 2 bases from J, the gap between germline ends came to 8 bases. The DNA of the CDR3 is TGTGCCAGCAGTTTGGACAGCCCCAAAAACATTCAGTACTTC. Translating gives CASSLDSPKNIQYF.